Below are 11 T cell receptor beta chains sequenced from a single sample in a study of OX40 agonist ivuxolimab in advanced cancers. The repertoire was sequenced with immunoSEQ multiplex PCR; TCRdb's copy has only in-frame clones and lacks some. Of some 81,000 clones listed, about 86% are singletons. The sample in question was CD4+ or CD8+ T cells sorted from blood, obtained in a trial of the OX40 agonist ivuxolimab. The source is an adult with an advanced solid tumor such as melanoma, head and neck, liver or kidney cancer.

This sequence joins TRBV7-2 and TRBJ1-2, with no clear D. The germline V and J ends were trimmed by 4 bases and 2 bases, with 8 bases remaining between them. Germline lookup yields CDR1 SGHTA and CDR2 FQGNSA. This CDR3 has 13 residues. The CDR3 sequence is CASSSTPNYGYTF. CDR3 nucleotides: TGTGCCAGCAGCTCAACACCGAACTATGGCTACACCTTC.

The V call is TRBV5-4, the J call TRBJ2-7; weak D call: TRBD2 (5 bases). CDR3 length equals 14 residues. V dropped 0 bases and J dropped 6 bases, with 13 bases sitting between them. CDR1 SGHNT and CDR2 YYREEE come from the germline V gene (reference sequence). CDR3 sequence reads: CASSLGIASLEQYF. The CDR3 nucleotides read TGTGCCAGCAGCTTGGGCATCGCTAGCCTCGAGCAGTACTTC.

This clone was detected once. J is TRBJ1-1 and V is TRBV28; the match to TRBD1 covers 12 bases. The V gene's germline CDR1 is MDHEN and CDR2 SYDVKM. V trimming: 10 bases; J trimming: 4 bases; junction bases outside the gene matches: 10. The CDR3 loop spans 15 amino acids. The DNA of the CDR3 is TGTGCCACCCACCGGGACAGGGGGCTTAGCACTGAAGCTTTCTTT. Encoded protein: CATHRDRGLSTEAFF.

This clone showed up just a few times. The chain recombines TRBV29-1 with TRBJ2-5; TRBD2 aligns across 8 bases. The trim removed 3 bases at V and 7 bases at J, leaving 10 bases unmatched. CDR1 and CDR2 (germline): SQVTM, ANQGSEA. The CDR3 consists of 14 residues. The CDR3 protein is CSVEVSSGSGTQYF. The CDR3 coding sequence is TGCAGCGTTGAGGTGTCTAGCGGGTCCGGGACCCAGTACTTC.

The V gene is TRBV28, the J gene TRBJ2-4; D gene ambiguous. Germline values: CDR1 MDHEN, CDR2 SYDVKM. This CDR3 spans 13 amino acids. The V end was cut by 6 bases, the J end by 4 bases, with 10 bases between. DNA of the CDR3: TGTGCCAGCAGCACGCTGGATAAAAACATTCAGTACTTC. Translating it yields CASSTLDKNIQYF. Full variable domain (outside the CDR3, taken from reference TRBV28 and TRBJ2-4): DVKVTQSSRYLVKRTGEKVFLECVQDMDHENMFWYRQDPGLGLRLIYFSYDVKMKEKGDIPEGYSVSREKKERFSLILESASTNQTSMYLCASSTLDKNIQYFGAGTRLSVL.

This chain links TRBV6-5 with TRBJ2-7; no definite D call. The ends were cut back, 6 bases at V and 2 bases at J, with 11 bases in the middle. Germline V gene data show CDR1 as MNHEY and CDR2 as SVGAGI. The CDR3 consists of 13 residues. Here the CDR3 DNA reads TGTGCCAGCAGCACCTCGAGACCCTACGAGCAGTACTTC. Its translation: CASSTSRPYEQYF.

This clone has only one observation. This chain links TRBV5-5 with TRBJ1-1; 8 bases are a match to TRBD1. Germline CDR1 and CDR2: SGHKS and YYEKEE (reference sequence). V shed 4 bases and J 5 bases; nucleotides not matched to a gene: 16. The CDR3 spans 17 residues. CDR3 nucleotides: TGTGCCAGCAGCCCGTCCCGGGACAGGCAGTGGGCTACTGAAGCTTTCTTT. It translates to CASSPSRDRQWATEAFF.

The V call is TRBV27, the J call TRBJ2-7, with TRBD1 matching over 8 bases. The junction had 3 bases not matched to a gene; V was cut back by 3 bases and J by 2 bases. This CDR3 has 14 amino acids. The germline V gene has CDR1 MNHEY and CDR2 SMNVEV (reference sequence). CDR3 DNA: TGTGCCAGCAGTTTGCGGACAGGGCCCTACGAGCAGTACTTC. Its translation: CASSLRTGPYEQYF.

This sequence joins TRBV7-9 and TRBJ1-1; no reliable D call. Germline V lookup: CDR1 SEHNR, CDR2 FQNEAQ (reference sequence). The V and J ends lost 1 base and 3 bases respectively, with 6 bases between them. The CDR3 contains 13 residues. CDR3 nucleotides: TGTGCCAGCAGCTTAGTACCAGACACTGAAGCTTTCTTT. It specifies CASSLVPDTEAFF.

The chain employs TRBV7-9 and TRBJ2-3; 10 positions agree with TRBD2. There are 15 residues in the CDR3. V shed 2 bases and J 8 bases; nucleotides not matched to a gene: 7. Germline V gives CDR1 SEHNR, CDR2 FQNEAQ (reference sequence). CDR3 DNA sequence: TGTGCCAGCAGCTTACTAGCGGGGGACTCGGGTACGCAGTATTTT. This gives the protein CASSLLAGDSGTQYF.

The gene calls are TRBV10-2 and TRBJ1-6; TRBD1 is a possible D gene (5 bases). The germline V gene has CDR1 WSHSY and CDR2 SAAADI. The V end lost 2 bases, the J end lost 8 bases, and 10 bases lay between the germline ends. The CDR3 spans 14 residues. The CDR3: CASSEPGHDSPLHF. Written as DNA, the CDR3 is TGCGCCAGCAGTGAGCCGGGGCACGATTCACCCCTCCACTTT.